This is a list of T cell receptor beta chains from one sample in a study of T cell changes during pregnancy in multiple sclerosis. Profiling relied on immunoSEQ multiplex PCR, and the TCRdb table lists in-frame clones only, not all of them. The sample carries tens of thousands of clones, about 90% recorded once. The starting material was peripheral blood, obtained in the second trimester of pregnancy. These receptors were collected from a female donor in good health, enrolled as a control in a pregnancy study. CDR3s include the opening cysteine and the closing phenylalanine or tryptophan. A D gene is named only where the DNA matches it firmly.

.	TRBV6-5	TRBJ1-5	TGTGCCAGCAGTTACTCCCGGGTAGGACAGCCCCAGCATTTT	CASSYSRVGQPQHF
TRBD1	TRBV25-1	TRBJ1-6	TGTGCCAGCAGTGAACCGGGACAGCTCAACTCACCCCTCCACTTT	CASSEPGQLNSPLHF
.	TRBV11-2	TRBJ2-7	TGTGCCAGCAGCCCGGTCGGGACTTCCTACGAGCAGTACTTC	CASSPVGTSYEQYF
TRBD1	TRBV5-1	TRBJ1-4	TGCGCCAGCAGCTTGTGGGACAGTAATGAAAAACTGTTTTTT	CASSLWDSNEKLFF
.	TRBV5-6	TRBJ2-7	TGTGCCAGCAGCTTGCTGCTCTCCGGCGAGCAGTACTTC	CASSLLLSGEQYF
TRBD2	TRBV30	TRBJ2-3	TGTGCCTGGAATAGCGGACTAGCAGCGCAGTATTTT	CAWNSGLAAQYF
.	TRBV7-2	TRBJ2-3	TGTGCCAGCAGCTCGGGACTTACGACAGATACGCAGTATTTT	CASSSGLTTDTQYF
.	TRBV2	TRBJ1-2	TGTGCCAGGGGCCTTTATGGGGGCGGCTACACCTTC	CARGLYGGGYTF
.	TRBV29-1	TRBJ2-7	TGCAGCGTTGAAAAGTTTCTCAGGCCCGGCGCGTTAGGTGAGCAGTACTTC	CSVEKFLRPGALGEQYF
TRBD2	TRBV28	TRBJ2-1	TGTGCCAGCAGTTTAAGGGAAGGTAGGGCGGGAGTACTTGAGCAGTTCTTC	CASSLREGRAGVLEQFF
.	TRBV6-1	TRBJ1-4	TGTGCCAGCAGTGAATTTCCACCCCTACAGGGAAGGGAAAAACTGTTTTTT	CASSEFPPLQGREKLFF